Following are 9 T cell receptor beta chains from one sample sequenced in a study of blood T cell repertoires in COVID-19. Assay: immunoSEQ multiplex PCR; the TCRdb copy retains only in-frame clones and omits some. The sample carries a few hundred thousand clones, 86% recorded once. The source material was PBMCs or T cells enriched from blood (not recorded which). These receptors were collected from a woman in her twenties or thirties who had been exposed to COVID-19.

V usage is TRBV12-3 or TRBV12-4 and J usage is TRBJ2-5, with 7 bases that match TRBD2. The CDR3 spans 13 residues. V lost 8 bases to trimming and J lost 1 base; unmatched junction nucleotides: 4. Here the CDR3 reads CASGTGGQETQYF. In DNA, the CDR3 is TGTGCCAGCGGGACGGGGGGCCAAGAGACCCAGTACTTC.

This clone was seen once. J is TRBJ2-5 and V is TRBV6-5; tentative D call: TRBD2 (7 bases). Germline CDR1 is MNHEY and CDR2 is SVGAGI. The germline V and J ends were trimmed by 4 bases and 5 bases, with 20 bases remaining between them. This CDR3 spans 16 amino acids. This CDR3 reads CASSSRVSGGGETQYF. DNA for the CDR3: TGTGCCAGCAGTTCCCGCGTTTCGGGGGGCGGGGAGACCCAGTACTTC.

The genes are TRBV24-1 and TRBJ2-2; TRBD2 might be the D (6 bases). The CDR3 has 15 residues. From germline, CDR1 is KGHDR and CDR2 SFDVKD. Trimming removed 4 bases at V and 2 bases at J, with 10 bases between. The CDR3 loop is CATSERDSNTGELFF. CDR3 sequence (DNA): TGTGCCACCAGTGAAAGGGACTCTAACACCGGGGAGCTGTTTTTT.

The chain employs TRBV19 and TRBJ1-3; 7 positions match TRBD1. Looked up from germline, CDR1 is LNHDA and CDR2 is SQIVND (reference sequence). J gave up 0 bases and V 6 bases, and 14 bases lay outside the gene matches. This CDR3 is 18 amino acids long. This CDR3 is CASSPGQTAYFSGNTIYF. The CDR3 coding sequence is TGTGCCAGTAGCCCGGGACAGACTGCTTATTTCTCTGGAAACACCATATATTTT.

J is TRBJ2-7 and V is TRBV28; maybe TRBD1 (7 bases). The CDR3 spans 15 residues. V lost 7 bases and J 0 bases, leaving 16 bases between the germline ends. Germline V gives CDR1 MDHEN, CDR2 SYDVKM. The CDR3 sequence: CASTPWGDSSYEQYF. The DNA for the CDR3 is TGTGCCAGCACCCCATGGGGGGACAGCTCCTACGAGCAGTACTTC.

The chain couples TRBV6-6 to TRBJ2-3, with 11 bases matching TRBD2. This CDR3 comprises 16 residues. The J segment lost 2 bases and the V segment lost 5 bases, leaving 6 bases of the junction unmatched. The germline CDR1 and CDR2 sequences are MNHNY and SVGAGI (reference sequence). Here the CDR3 DNA reads TGTGCCAGCAGTACCTGGACTAGCGGGTTCACAGATACGCAGTATTTT. Its translation: CASSTWTSGFTDTQYF.

This clone was seen once. This chain links TRBV19 with TRBJ2-3; no definite D call. V was shortened by 3 bases and J by 4 bases, with 14 bases between the two germline ends. Germline loops: CDR1 LNHDA, CDR2 SQIVND (reference sequence). CDR3 length: 15 residues. The CDR3 DNA reads TGTGCCAGTAGTATGACCGCCACAGCACCAGATACGCAGTATTTT. The encoded protein is CASSMTATAPDTQYF. Full variable domain (rest looked up from reference TRBV19 and TRBJ2-3): DGGITQSPKYLFRKEGQNVTLSCEQNLNHDAMYWYRQDPGQGLRLIYYSQIVNDFQKGDIAEGYSVSREKKESFPLTVTSAQKNPTAFYLCASSMTATAPDTQYFGPGTRLTVL.

The chain links TRBV6-5 to TRBJ2-1; TRBD2 matches at 9 bases. The germline gives CDR1 MNHEY, CDR2 SVGAGI. The junction had 10 bases not matched to a gene; V was cut back by 6 bases and J by 7 bases. There are 15 residues in the CDR3. Here the CDR3 DNA reads TGTGCCAGCAGGTTCCTAGCGGGGTTGGGGAATGAGCAGTTCTTC. Translated, it gives CASRFLAGLGNEQFF.

V and J are TRBV19 and TRBJ2-4; 8 bases fit TRBD1. CDR1 and CDR2 (germline): LNHDA, SQIVND (reference sequence). CDR3 length: 15 residues. V lost 4 bases to trimming and J lost 7 bases; unmatched junction nucleotides: 9. CDR3 amino acids: CASSKTGTGRNIQYF. Here the CDR3 DNA reads TGTGCCAGTAGTAAAACCGGGACAGGCCGGAACATTCAGTACTTC.